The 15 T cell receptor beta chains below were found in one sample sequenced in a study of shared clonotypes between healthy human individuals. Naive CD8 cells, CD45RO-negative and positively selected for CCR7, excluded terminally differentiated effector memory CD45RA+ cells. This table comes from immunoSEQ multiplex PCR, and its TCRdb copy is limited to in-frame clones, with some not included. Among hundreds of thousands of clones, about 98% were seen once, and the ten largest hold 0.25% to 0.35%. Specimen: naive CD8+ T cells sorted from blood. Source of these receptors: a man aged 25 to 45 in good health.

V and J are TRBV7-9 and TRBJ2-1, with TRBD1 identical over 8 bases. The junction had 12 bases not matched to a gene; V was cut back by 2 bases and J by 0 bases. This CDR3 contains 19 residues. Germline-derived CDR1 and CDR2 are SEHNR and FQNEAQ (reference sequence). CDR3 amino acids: CASSLRTGSQWNSYNEQFF. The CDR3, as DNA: TGTGCCAGCAGCTTACGGACAGGGTCGCAATGGAACTCCTACAATGAGCAGTTCTTC.

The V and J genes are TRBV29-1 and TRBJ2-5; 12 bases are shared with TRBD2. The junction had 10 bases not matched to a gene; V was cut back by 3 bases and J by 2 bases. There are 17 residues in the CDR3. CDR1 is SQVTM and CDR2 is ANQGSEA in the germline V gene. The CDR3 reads CSVEASGRAFGQETQYF. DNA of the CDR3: TGCAGCGTTGAGGCTAGCGGGAGGGCCTTCGGGCAAGAGACCCAGTACTTC. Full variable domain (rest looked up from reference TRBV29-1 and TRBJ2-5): SAVISQKPSRDICQRGTSLTIQCQVDSQVTMMFWYRQQPGQSLTLIATANQGSEATYESGFVIDKFPISRPNLTFSTLTVSNMSPEDSSIYLCSVEASGRAFGQETQYFGPGTRLLVL.

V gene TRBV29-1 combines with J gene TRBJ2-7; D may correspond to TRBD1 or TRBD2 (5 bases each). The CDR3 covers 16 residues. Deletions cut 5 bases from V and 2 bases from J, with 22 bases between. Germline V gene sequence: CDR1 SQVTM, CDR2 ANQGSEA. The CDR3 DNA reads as TGCAGCGTTCCTCTCCTCCGGGGACCTAATACCTACGAGCAGTACTTC. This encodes CSVPLLRGPNTYEQYF.

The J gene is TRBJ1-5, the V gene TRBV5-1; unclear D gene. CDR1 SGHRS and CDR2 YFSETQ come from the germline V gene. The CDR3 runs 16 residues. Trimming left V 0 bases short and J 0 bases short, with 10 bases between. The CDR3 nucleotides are TGCGCCAGCAGCTTGGACGGTGAATATAGCAATCAGCCCCAGCATTTT. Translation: CASSLDGEYSNQPQHF. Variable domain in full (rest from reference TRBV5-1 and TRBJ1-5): KAGVTQTPRYLIKTRGQQVTLSCSPISGHRSVSWYQQTPGQGLQFLFEYFSETQRNKGNFPGRFSGRQFSNSRSEMNVSTLELGDSALYLCASSLDGEYSNQPQHFGDGTRLSIL.

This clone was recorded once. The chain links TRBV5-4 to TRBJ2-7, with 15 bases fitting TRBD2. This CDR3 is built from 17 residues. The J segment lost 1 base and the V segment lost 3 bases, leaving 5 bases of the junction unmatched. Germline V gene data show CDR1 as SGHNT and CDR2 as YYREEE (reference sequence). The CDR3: CASSSGLAGGPSYEQYF. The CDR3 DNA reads TGTGCCAGCAGCTCCGGACTAGCGGGAGGGCCGTCCTACGAGCAGTACTTC.

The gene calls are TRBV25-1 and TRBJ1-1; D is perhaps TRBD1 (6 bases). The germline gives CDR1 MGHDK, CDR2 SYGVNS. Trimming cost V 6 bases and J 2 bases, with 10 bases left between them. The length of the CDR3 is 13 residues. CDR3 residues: CASSQGGNTEAFF. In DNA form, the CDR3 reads TGTGCCAGCAGCCAAGGGGGTAACACTGAAGCTTTCTTT.

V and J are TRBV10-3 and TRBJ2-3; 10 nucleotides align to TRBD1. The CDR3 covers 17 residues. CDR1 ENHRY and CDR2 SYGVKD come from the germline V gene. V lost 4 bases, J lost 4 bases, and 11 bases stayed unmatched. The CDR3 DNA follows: TGTGCCATCAGTGGGCCCTCGACAGGGGGCGGCCCAGATACGCAGTATTTT. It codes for CAISGPSTGGGPDTQYF.

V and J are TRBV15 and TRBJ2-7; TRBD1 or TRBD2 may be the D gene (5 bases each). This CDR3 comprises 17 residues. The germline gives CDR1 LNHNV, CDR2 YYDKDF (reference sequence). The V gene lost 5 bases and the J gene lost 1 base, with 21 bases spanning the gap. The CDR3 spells CATSPEGIRRSSYEQYF. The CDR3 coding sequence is TGTGCCACCAGCCCAGAGGGGATACGTAGGTCTTCCTACGAGCAGTACTTC.

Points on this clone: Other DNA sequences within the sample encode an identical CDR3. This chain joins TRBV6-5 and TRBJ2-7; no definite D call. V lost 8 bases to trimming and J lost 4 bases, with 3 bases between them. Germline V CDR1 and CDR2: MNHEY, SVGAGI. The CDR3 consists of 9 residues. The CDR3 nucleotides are TGTGCCAGCGGGTACGAGCAGTACTTC. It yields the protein CASGYEQYF.

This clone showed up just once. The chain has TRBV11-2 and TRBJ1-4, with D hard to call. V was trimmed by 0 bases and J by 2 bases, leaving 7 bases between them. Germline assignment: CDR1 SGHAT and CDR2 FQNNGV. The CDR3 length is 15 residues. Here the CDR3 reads CASSLDLRTNEKLFF. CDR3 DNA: TGTGCCAGCAGCTTAGATCTCAGGACTAATGAAAAACTGTTTTTT.

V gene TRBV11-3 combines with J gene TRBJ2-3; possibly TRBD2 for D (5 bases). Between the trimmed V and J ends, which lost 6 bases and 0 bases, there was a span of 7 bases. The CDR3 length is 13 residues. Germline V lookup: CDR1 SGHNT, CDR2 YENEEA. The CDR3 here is CASSSDSTDTQYF. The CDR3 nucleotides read TGTGCCAGCAGTAGCGACAGCACAGATACGCAGTATTTT.

CDR3 in DNA: TGTGCCAGCAGTCCCCTCGGGCAGGGGATCGACGAGCAGTACTTC. This translates into CASSPLGQGIDEQYF. The gene calls are TRBV27 and TRBJ2-7; maybe TRBD1 (6 bases). Germline V gene lookup returns CDR1 MNHEY and CDR2 SMNVEV (reference sequence). The CDR3 sequence is 15 residues long. V lost 5 bases and J 5 bases, leaving 19 bases between the germline ends.

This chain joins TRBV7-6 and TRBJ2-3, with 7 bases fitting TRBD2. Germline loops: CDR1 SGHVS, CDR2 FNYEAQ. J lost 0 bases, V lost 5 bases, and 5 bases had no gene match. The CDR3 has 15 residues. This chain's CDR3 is CASSPSGGSTDTQYF. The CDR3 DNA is TGTGCCAGCAGCCCTAGCGGAGGGAGCACAGATACGCAGTATTTT.

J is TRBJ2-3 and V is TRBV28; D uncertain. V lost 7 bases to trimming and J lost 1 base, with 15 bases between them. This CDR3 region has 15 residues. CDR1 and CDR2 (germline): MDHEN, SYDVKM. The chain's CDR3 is CASTLGSGGTDTQYF. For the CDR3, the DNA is TGTGCCAGCACCTTAGGGTCAGGCGGCACAGATACGCAGTATTTT.

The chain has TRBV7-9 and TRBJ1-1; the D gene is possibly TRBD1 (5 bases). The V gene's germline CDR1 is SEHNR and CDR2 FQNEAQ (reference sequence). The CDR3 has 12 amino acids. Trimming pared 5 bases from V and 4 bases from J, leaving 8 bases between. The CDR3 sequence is CASSGDVTEAFF. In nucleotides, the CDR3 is TGTGCCAGCAGCGGGGACGTCACTGAAGCTTTCTTT. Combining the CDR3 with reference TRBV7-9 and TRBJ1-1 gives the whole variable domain DTGVSQNPRHKITKRGQNVTFRCDPISEHNRLYWYRQTLGQGPEFLTYFQNEAQLEKSRLLSDRFSAERPKGSFSTLEIQRTEQGDSAMYLCASSGDVTEAFFGQGTRLTVV.